This T cell receptor beta chain appears in the sequencing data of a study of cytomegalovirus exposure and HLA in healthy donors. As for the study in general: A data release that came early held roughly 80 million unique TCRs from HLA-typed donors. Study outcomes and limitations: As was reported, the HLA-A and HLA-B alleles of most subjects were accurately predicted from TCR beta sequences. Most CMV-associated TCR beta chains appeared HLA-restricted in a later analysis.

PCR involved 60 Vbeta and 13 Jbeta primers. The protocol was immunoSEQ multiplex PCR, while the TCRdb copy is restricted to in-frame clones and leaves out a portion. The sample contains 100,000 or so clones, around four fifths of which appear only once. This clone was found once. Its specificity is not known. Germline-derived CDR1 and CDR2 are SNHLY and FYNNEI. V was clipped by 6 bases and J by 8 bases; unmatched bases: 7. CDR3 length: 15 amino acids. This receptor was identified in a woman between 35 and 50 years old in good health and CMV-seropositive. V gene TRBV2 combines with J gene TRBJ2-1; 13 bases align to TRBD2. Sequencing was done on a sample of PBMCs. Written as DNA, the CDR3 is TGTGCCAGCAGACCGGGACTAGCGGGAATCTATGAGCAGTTCTTC. Its protein product is CASRPGLAGIYEQFF.